Described below is a single T cell receptor beta chain sequence and its context. Its specificity is not known. This sample is part of a study of T cells in Graves' hyperthyroidism and ophthalmopathy. Study results and caveats: Peripheral blood also featured most of the thyroid clonotypes expanded above 0.001.

Graves' hyperthyroidism is called stable when ophthalmopathy does not progress within 18 months. Pregnant or lactating patients were excluded, as were those with uncontrolled infection or other autoimmune disease. TCR beta CDR3 region amplification was performed from RNA transcripts. The TCR CDR3 first-round RT-PCR relied on the HTBI primer set. A single record per CDR3 protein comes from TCRdb applying MiXCR to the multiplex PCR reads. This table has about 840,000 distinct CDR3 sequences, roughly 40% appearing once. Unmatched junction bases numbered 11, after V lost 5 bases and J lost 3 bases. The CDR3 sequence is 15 residues long. The germline gives CDR1 DFQATT, CDR2 SNEGSKA (reference sequence).

Specimen: blood. The chain recombines TRBV20-1 with TRBJ2-5; 8 bases are a match to TRBD2. The sequence was obtained from a man between 18 and 29 years old with Graves' hyperthyroidism. In DNA, the CDR3 is TGCAGTGCTGGGGGACCTGGACTAGCCAAAGAGACCCAGTACTTC. Amino acids: CSAGGPGLAKETQYF.